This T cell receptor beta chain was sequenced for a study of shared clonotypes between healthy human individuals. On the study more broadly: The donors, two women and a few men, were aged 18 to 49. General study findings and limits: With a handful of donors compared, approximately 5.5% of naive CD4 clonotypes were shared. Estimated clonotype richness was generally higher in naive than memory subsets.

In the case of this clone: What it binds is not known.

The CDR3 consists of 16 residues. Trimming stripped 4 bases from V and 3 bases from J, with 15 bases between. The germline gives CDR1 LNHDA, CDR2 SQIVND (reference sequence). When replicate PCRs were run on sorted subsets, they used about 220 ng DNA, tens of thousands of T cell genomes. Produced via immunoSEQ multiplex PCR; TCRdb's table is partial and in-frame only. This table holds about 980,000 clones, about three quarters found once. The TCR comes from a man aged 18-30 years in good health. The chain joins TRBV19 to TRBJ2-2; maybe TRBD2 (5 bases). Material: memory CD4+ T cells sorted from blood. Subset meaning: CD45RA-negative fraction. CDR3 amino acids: CASSNWDGGYTGELFF. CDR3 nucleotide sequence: TGTGCCAGTAGTAATTGGGATGGAGGATACACCGGGGAGCTGTTTTTT. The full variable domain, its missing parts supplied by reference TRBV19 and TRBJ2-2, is DGGITQSPKYLFRKEGQNVTLSCEQNLNHDAMYWYRQDPGQGLRLIYYSQIVNDFQKGDIAEGYSVSREKKESFPLTVTSAQKNPTAFYLCASSNWDGGYTGELFFGEGSRLTVL.